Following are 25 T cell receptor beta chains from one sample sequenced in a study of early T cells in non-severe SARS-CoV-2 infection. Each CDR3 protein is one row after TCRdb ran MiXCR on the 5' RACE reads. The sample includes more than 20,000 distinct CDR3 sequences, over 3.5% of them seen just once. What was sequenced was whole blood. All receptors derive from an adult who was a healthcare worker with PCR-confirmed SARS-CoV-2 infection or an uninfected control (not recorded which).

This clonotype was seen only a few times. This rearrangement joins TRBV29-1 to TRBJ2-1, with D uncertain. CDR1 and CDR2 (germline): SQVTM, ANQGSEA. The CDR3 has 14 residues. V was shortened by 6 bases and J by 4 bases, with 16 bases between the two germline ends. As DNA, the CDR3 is TGCAGCGTCCCTGGACGGCGCTTGTACAATGAGCAGTTCTTC. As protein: CSVPGRRLYNEQFF.

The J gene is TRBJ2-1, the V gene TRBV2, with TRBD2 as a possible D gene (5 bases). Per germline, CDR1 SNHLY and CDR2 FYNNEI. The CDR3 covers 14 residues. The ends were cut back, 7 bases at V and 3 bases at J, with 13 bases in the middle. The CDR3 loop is CASTEGLRYNEQFF. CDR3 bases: TGTGCCAGCACCGAAGGACTCCGCTACAATGAGCAGTTCTTC. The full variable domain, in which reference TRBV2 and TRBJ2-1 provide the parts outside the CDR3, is EPEVTQTPSHQVTQMGQEVILRCVPISNHLYFYWYRQILGQKVEFLVSFYNNEISEKSEIFDDQFSVERPDGSNFTLKIRSTKLEDSAMYFCASTEGLRYNEQFFGPGTRLTVL.

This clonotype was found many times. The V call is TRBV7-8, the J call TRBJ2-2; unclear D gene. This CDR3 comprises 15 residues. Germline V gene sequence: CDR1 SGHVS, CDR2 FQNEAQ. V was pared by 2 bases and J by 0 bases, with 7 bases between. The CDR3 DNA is TGTGCCAGCAGCTTAACAGTCCCGAACACCGGGGAGCTGTTTTTT. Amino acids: CASSLTVPNTGELFF.

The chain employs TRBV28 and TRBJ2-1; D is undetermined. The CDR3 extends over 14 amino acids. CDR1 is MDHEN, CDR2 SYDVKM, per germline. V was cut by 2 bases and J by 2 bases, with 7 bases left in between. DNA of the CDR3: TGTGCCAGCAGTTTAACCCAGGCCTACAATGAGCAGTTCTTC. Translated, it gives CASSLTQAYNEQFF.

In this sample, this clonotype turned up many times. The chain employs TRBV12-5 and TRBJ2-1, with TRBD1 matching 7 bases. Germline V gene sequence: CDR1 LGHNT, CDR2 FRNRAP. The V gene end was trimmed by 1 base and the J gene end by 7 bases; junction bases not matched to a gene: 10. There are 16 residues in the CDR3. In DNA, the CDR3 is TGTGCTAGTGGTTTGGATCCCTCAGGGGGATCAAATGAGCAGTTCTTC. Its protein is CASGLDPSGGSNEQFF.

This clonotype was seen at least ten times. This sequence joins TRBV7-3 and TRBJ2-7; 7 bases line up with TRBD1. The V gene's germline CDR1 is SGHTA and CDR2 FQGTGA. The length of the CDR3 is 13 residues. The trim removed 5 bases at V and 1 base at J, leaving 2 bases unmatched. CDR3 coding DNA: TGTGCCAGCAGCCCGACAGGGTCCTACGAGCAGTACTTC. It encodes CASSPTGSYEQYF.

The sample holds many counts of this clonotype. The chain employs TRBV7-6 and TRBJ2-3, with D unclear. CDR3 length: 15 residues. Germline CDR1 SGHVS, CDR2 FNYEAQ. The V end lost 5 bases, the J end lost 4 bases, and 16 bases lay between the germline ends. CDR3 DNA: TGTGCCAGCAGCGCCGCTAATCTGGAAGCAGATACGCAGTATTTT. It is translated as CASSAANLEADTQYF.

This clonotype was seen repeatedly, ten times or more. CDR3 bases: TGTGCCAGCAGCCTACGACTAGCGGAGACTCGAAACAATGAGCAGTTCTTC. The encoded protein is CASSLRLAETRNNEQFF. V usage is TRBV14 and J usage is TRBJ2-1, with TRBD2 matching 9 bases. This CDR3 is 17 amino acids long. Trimming took 4 bases from V and 5 from J; bases not matched to a gene: 12. Germline V gene lookup returns CDR1 SGHDN and CDR2 FVKESK.

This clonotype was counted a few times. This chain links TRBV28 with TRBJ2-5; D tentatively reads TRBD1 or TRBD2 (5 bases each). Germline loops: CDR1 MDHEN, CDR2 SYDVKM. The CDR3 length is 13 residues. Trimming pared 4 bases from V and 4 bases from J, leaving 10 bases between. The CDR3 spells CASSWGPRETQYF. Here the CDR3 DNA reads TGTGCCAGCAGTTGGGGACCGCGAGAGACCCAGTACTTC. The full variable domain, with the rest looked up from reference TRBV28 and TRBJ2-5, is DVKVTQSSRYLVKRTGEKVFLECVQDMDHENMFWYRQDPGLGLRLIYFSYDVKMKEKGDIPEGYSVSREKKERFSLILESASTNQTSMYLCASSWGPRETQYFGPGTRLLVL.

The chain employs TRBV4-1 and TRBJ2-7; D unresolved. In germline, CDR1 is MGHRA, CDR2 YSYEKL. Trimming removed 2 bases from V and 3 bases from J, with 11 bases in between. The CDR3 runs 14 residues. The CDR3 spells CASSQPTQSYEQYF. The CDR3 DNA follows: TGCGCCAGCAGCCAACCCACCCAAAGCTACGAGCAGTACTTC.

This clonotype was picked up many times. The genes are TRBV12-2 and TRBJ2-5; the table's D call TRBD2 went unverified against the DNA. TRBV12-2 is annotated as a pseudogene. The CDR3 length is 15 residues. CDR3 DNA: TGTGCAAGTCGCTTAGGACTAGCGGAAAAAGAGACCCAGTACTTC. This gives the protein CASRLGLAEKETQYF.

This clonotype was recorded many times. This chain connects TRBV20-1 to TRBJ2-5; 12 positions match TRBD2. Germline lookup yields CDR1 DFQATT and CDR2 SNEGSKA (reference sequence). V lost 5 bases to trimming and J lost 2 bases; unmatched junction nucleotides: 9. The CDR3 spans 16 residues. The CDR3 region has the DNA TGCAGTGCTTACTCCGGACTAGCGGGAAGACAAGAGACCCAGTACTTC. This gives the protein CSAYSGLAGRQETQYF.

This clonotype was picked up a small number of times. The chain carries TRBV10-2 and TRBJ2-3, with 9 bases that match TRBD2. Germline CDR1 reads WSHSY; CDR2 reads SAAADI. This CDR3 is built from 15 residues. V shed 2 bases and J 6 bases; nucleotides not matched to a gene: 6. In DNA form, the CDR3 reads TGCGCCAGCAGTGAGGGGCGGGAGGGCCCGGATACGCAGTATTTT. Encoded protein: CASSEGREGPDTQYF.

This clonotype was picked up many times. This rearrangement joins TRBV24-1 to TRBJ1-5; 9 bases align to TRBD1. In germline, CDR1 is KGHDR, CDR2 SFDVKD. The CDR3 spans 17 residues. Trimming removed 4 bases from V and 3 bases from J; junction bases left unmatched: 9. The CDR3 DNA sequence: TGTGCCACCAGTGAACGCGGGACAGGGTTCGCCAATCAGCCCCAGCATTTT. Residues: CATSERGTGFANQPQHF.

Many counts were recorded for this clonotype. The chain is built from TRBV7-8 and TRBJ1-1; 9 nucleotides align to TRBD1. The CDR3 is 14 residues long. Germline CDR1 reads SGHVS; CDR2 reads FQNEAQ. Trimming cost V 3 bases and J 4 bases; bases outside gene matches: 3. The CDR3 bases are TGTGCCAGCAGCTTCAGACAGGGGGTCACTGAAGCTTTCTTT. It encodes CASSFRQGVTEAFF.

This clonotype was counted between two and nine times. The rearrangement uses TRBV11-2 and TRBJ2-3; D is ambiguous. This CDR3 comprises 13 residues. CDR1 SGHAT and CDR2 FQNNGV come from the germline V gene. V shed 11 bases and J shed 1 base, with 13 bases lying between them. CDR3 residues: CASLWTGTDTQYF. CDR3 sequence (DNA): TGTGCCTCCTTGTGGACGGGCACAGATACGCAGTATTTT.

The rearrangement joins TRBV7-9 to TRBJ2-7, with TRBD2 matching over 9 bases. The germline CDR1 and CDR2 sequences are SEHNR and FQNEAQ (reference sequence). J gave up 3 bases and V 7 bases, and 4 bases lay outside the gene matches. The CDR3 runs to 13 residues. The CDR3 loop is CASTGLANYEQYF. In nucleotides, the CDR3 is TGTGCCAGCACGGGACTAGCAAACTACGAGCAGTACTTC.

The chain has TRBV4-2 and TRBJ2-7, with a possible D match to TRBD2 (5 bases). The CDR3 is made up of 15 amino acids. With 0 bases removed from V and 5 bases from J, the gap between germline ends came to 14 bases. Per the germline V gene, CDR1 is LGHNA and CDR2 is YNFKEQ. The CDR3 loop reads CASSQELGIRDEQYF. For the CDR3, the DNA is TGTGCCAGCAGCCAAGAACTAGGGATTCGGGACGAGCAGTACTTC.

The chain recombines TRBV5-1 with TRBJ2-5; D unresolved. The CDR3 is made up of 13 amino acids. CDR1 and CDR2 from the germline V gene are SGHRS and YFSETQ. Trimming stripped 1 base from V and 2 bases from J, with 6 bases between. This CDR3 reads CASSLTQQETQYF. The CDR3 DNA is TGCGCCAGCAGCTTGACACAGCAAGAGACCCAGTACTTC.

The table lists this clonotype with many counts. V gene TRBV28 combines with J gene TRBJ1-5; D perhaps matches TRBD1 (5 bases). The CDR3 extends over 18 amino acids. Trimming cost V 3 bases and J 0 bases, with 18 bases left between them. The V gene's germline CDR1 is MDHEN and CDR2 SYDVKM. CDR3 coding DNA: TGTGCCAGCAGTTTCTCCCGAGGGGTCCAAATTAGCAATCAGCCCCAGCATTTT. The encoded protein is CASSFSRGVQISNQPQHF.

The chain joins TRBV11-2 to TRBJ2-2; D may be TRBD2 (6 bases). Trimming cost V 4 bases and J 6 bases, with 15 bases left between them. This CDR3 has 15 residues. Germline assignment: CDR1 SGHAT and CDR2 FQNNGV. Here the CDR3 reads CASSWSGGDAGELFF. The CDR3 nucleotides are TGTGCCAGCAGCTGGTCCGGAGGGGACGCCGGGGAGCTGTTTTTT.

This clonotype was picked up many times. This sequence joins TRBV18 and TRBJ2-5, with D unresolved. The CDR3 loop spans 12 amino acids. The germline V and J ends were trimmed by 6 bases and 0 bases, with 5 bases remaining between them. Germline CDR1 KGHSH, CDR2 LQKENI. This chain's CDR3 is CASSQYQETQYF. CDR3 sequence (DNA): TGTGCCAGCTCCCAGTACCAAGAGACCCAGTACTTC.

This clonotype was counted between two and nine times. The CDR3 coding sequence is TGTGCCAGCAGGGGACAGGGAGGTTCCTACGAGCAGTACTTC. It translates to CASRGQGGSYEQYF. This chain joins TRBV13 and TRBJ2-7; 9 bases are a match to TRBD1. This CDR3 has 14 amino acids. Looked up from germline, CDR1 is PRHDT and CDR2 is FYEKMQ (reference sequence). Trimming at V came to 6 bases and at J to 1 base, leaving 4 bases not matched to a gene.

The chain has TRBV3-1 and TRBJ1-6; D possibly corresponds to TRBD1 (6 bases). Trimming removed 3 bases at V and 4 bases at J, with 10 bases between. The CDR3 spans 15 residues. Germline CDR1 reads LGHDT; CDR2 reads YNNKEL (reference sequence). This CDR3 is CASSHGQRYNSPLHF. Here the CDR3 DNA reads TGTGCCAGCAGCCACGGACAGAGGTATAATTCACCCCTCCACTTT. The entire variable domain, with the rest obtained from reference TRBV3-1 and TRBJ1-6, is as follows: DTAVSQTPKYLVTQMGNDKSIKCEQNLGHDTMYWYKQDSKKFLKIMFSYNNKELIINETVPNRFSPKSPDKAHLNLHINSLELGDSAVYFCASSHGQRYNSPLHFGNGTRLTVT.

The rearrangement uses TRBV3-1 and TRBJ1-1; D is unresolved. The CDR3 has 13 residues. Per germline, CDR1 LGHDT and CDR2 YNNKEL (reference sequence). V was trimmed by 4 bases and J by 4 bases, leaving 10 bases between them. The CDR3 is CASSRGVGTEAFF. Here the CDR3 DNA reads TGTGCCAGCAGCCGCGGGGTGGGCACTGAAGCTTTCTTT.